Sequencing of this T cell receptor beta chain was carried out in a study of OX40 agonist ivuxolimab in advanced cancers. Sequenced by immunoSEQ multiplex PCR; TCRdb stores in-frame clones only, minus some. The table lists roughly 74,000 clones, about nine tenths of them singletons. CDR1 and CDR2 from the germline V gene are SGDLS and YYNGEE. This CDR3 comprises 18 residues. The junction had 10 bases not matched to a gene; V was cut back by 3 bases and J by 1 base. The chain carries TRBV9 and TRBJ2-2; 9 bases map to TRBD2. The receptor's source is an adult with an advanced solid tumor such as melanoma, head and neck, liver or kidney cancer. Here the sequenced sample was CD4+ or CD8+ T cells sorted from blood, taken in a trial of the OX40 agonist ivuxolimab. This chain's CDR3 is CASSGDRVSGGNTGELFF. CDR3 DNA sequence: TGTGCCAGCAGCGGAGATCGGGTTAGCGGGGGGAACACCGGGGAGCTGTTTTTT.